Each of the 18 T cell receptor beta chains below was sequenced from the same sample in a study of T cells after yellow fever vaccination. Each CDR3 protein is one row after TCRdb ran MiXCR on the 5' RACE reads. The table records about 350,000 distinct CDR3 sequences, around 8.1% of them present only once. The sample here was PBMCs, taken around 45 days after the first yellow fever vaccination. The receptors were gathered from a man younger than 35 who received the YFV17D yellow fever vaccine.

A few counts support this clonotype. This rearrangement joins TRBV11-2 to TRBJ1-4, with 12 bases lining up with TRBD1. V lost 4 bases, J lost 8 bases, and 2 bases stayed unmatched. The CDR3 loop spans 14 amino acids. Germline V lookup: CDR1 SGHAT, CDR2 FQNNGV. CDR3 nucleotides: TGTGCCAGCAGCTGGGGACAGGGGGCGGAAAAACTGTTTTTT. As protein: CASSWGQGAEKLFF.

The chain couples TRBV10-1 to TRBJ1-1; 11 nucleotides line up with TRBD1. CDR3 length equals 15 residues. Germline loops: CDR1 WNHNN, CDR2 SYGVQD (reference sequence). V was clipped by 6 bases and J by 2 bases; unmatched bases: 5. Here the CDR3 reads CASSPRTGGNTEAFF. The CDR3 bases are TGCGCCAGCAGCCCTAGGACAGGGGGCAACACTGAAGCTTTCTTT.

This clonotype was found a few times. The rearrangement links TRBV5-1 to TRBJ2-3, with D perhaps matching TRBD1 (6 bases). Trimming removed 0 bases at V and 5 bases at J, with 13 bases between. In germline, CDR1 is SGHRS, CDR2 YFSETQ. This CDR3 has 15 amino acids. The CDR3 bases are TGCGCCAGCAGCTTGGGGGACATTTACGGAGATACGCAGTATTTT. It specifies CASSLGDIYGDTQYF.

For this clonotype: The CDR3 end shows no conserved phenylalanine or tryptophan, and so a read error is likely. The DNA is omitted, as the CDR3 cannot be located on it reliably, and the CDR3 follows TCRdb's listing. The CDR3 protein is CASSLEPPYGV. J is TRBJ2-3 and V is TRBV11-3; TRBD1 is the table's D call, not checked against the DNA. Germline loops: CDR1 SGHNT, CDR2 YENEEA. The CDR3 sequence runs 11 residues, both termini included.

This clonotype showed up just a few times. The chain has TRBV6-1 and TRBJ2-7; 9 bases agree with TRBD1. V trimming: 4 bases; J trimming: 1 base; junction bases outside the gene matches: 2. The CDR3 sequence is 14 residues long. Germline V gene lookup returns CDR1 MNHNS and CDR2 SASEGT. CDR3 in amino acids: CASSGGQGSYEQYF. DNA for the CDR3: TGTGCCAGCAGTGGGGGACAGGGTTCCTACGAGCAGTACTTC.

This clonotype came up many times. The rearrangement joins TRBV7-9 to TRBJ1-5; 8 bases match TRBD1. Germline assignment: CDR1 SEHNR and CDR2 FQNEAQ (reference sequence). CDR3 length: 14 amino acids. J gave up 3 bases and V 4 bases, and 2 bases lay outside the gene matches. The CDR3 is CASSSGQDNQPQHF. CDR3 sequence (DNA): TGTGCCAGCAGCTCGGGACAGGACAATCAGCCCCAGCATTTT.

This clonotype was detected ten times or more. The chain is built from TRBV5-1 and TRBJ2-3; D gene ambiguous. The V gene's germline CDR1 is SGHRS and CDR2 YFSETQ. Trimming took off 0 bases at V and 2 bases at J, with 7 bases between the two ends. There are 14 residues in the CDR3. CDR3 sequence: CASSLGKPTDTQYF. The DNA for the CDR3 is TGCGCCAGCAGCTTGGGGAAGCCCACAGATACGCAGTATTTT.

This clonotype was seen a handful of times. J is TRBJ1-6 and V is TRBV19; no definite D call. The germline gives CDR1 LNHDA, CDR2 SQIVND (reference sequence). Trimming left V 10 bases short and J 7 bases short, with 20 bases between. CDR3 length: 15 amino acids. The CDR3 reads CATNGRKRLNSPLHF. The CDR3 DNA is TGTGCCACGAACGGGCGGAAGAGATTAAATTCACCCCTCCACTTT.

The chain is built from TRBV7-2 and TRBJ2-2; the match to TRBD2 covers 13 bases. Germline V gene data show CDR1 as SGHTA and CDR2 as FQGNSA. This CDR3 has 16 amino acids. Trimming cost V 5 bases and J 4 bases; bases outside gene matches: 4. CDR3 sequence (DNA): TGTGCCAGCAGCAGGACTAGCGGGGGTTCCACCGGGGAGCTGTTTTTT. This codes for CASSRTSGGSTGELFF.

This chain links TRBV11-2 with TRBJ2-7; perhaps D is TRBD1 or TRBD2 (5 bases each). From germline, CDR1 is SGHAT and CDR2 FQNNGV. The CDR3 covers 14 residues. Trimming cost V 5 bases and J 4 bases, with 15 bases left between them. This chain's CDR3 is CASSRDQGGYEQYV. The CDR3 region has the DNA TGTGCCAGCAGCAGGGACCAGGGTGGATACGAGCAGTACGTC.

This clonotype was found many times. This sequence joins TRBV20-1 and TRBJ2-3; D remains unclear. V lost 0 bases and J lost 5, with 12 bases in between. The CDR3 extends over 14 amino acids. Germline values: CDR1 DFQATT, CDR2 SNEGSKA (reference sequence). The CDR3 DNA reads TGCAGTGCTAGAGATACCGGGCTGCGAGATACGCAGTATTTT. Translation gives CSARDTGLRDTQYF.

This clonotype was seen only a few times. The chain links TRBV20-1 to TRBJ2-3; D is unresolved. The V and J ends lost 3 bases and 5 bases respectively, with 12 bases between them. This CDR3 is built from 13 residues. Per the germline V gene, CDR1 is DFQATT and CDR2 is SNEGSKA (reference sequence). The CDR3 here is CSASPGFGDTQYF. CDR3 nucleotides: TGCAGTGCTAGTCCAGGTTTCGGAGATACGCAGTATTTT.

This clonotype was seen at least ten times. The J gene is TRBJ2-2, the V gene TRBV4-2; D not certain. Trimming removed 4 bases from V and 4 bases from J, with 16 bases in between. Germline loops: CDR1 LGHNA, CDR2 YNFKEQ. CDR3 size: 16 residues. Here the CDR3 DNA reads TGTGCCAGCAGCCCAACGGTCGAACCTGGCACCGGGGAGCTGTTTTTT. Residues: CASSPTVEPGTGELFF.

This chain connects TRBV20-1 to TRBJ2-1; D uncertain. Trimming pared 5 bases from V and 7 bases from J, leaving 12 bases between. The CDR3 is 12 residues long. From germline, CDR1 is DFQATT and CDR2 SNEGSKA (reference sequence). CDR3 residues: CSAPTRVNEQFF. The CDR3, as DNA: TGCAGTGCTCCGACGCGCGTGAATGAGCAGTTCTTC.

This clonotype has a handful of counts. CDR3 DNA: TGTGCCAGCTCATCCCCAGGAGTCTACGAGCAGTACGTC. Protein sequence: CASSSPGVYEQYV. V is TRBV18 and J is TRBJ2-7; no reliable D call. This CDR3 region has 13 residues. The ends were cut back, 5 bases at V and 3 bases at J, with 11 bases in the middle. Per germline, CDR1 KGHSH and CDR2 LQKENI.

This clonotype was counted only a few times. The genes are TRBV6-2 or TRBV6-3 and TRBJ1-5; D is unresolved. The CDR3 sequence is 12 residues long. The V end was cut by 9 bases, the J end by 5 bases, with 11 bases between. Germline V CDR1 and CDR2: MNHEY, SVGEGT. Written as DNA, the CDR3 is TGTGCCAGTGGAGGCCAGTATCAGCCCCAGCATTTT. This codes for CASGGQYQPQHF.

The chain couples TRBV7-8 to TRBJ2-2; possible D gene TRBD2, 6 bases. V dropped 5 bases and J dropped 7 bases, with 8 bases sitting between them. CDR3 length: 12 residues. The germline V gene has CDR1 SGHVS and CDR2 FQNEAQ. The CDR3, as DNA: TGTGCCAGCAGCCCGGGGGACGGGGAGCTGTTTTTT. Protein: CASSPGDGELFF.

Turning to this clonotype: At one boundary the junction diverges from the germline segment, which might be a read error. This chain's CDR3 is CASSAAGWGYKQYF. CDR3 bases: TGTGCCAGCAGCGCAGCTGGGTGGGGCTACAAGCAGTACTTC. The chain recombines TRBV7-2 with TRBJ2-7, with a weak D call TRBD1 (5 bases). This CDR3 spans 14 amino acids. Germline V gene data show CDR1 as SGHTA and CDR2 as FQGNSA.